This record looks at one T cell receptor (beta chain) sequence and its context. The entry originates in a study of blood T cell repertoires in COVID-19. As handled by the study authors: Scientists estimated how many nucleated cells there were by amplifying reference gene primers. Sequencing was performed with immunoSEQ multiplex PCR; in TCRdb, only in-frame clones are kept and a portion is missing. Clone size and the V and J calls come from that table; the DNA yielded D and trimming. The sample has some 65,000 clones, around 85% seen once. The CDR3 sequence is 14 residues long. CDR1 and CDR2 (germline): SNHLY, FYNNEI. Deletions cut 7 bases from V and 2 bases from J, with 13 bases between.

The clonotype originates from a man aged 35 to 55 with COVID-19, enrolled during active disease. The rearrangement joins TRBV2 to TRBJ2-3; D is undetermined. The sequenced material came from peripheral blood. CDR3 DNA: TGTGCCAGCACATACCTAACCTCCACAGATACGCAGTATTTT. Its translation: CASTYLTSTDTQYF.